Below, 32 T cell receptor beta chains from the same sample are listed, as sequenced in a study of blood T cell repertoires in COVID-19. Sequencing was performed with immunoSEQ multiplex PCR; in TCRdb, only in-frame clones are kept and a portion is missing. The sample lists some 150,000 clones; about 86% were seen once. Sequencing was carried out using peripheral blood. The receptor set was obtained from a man between 18 and 29 years old with active or convalescent COVID-19.

The CDR3 here is CASSLTGAGANVLTF. The CDR3 DNA is TGTGCCAGCAGCCTGACAGGGGCTGGGGCCAACGTCCTGACTTTC. This chain links TRBV5-4 with TRBJ2-6, with 8 bases aligning to TRBD1. Germline loops: CDR1 SGHNT, CDR2 YYREEE (reference sequence). The V gene end was trimmed by 4 bases and the J gene end by 2 bases; junction bases not matched to a gene: 2. The CDR3 consists of 15 residues. Full variable domain (missing parts from reference TRBV5-4 and TRBJ2-6): ETGVTQSPTHLIKTRGQQVTLRCSSQSGHNTVSWYQQALGQGPQFIFQYYREEENGRGNFPPRFSGLQFPNYSSELNVNALELDDSALYLCASSLTGAGANVLTFGAGSRLTVL.

The chain uses TRBV2 and TRBJ2-5; TRBD2 matches at 9 bases. After removal of 5 bases from V and 5 bases from J, the junction contained 9 bases not matched to a gene. Germline CDR1 reads SNHLY; CDR2 reads FYNNEI. This CDR3 has 15 residues. The CDR3 bases are TGTGCCAGCAGTCAAATTAGCGGGGGAGCGGAGACCCAGTACTTC. Its protein is CASSQISGGAETQYF.

V is TRBV7-9 and J is TRBJ2-2; TRBD2 matches at 8 bases. The germline gives CDR1 SEHNR, CDR2 FQNEAQ (reference sequence). The CDR3 runs to 17 residues. V dropped 0 bases and J dropped 1; count of bases not matched to a gene: 4. The CDR3 is CASSLAGLVVNTGELFF. CDR3 sequence (DNA): TGTGCCAGCAGCTTAGCGGGACTAGTGGTGAACACCGGGGAGCTGTTTTTT.

V gene TRBV30 combines with J gene TRBJ1-3; no clear D. This CDR3 has 16 amino acids. CDR1 GTSNPN and CDR2 SVGIG come from the germline V gene (reference sequence). V shed 0 bases and J shed 0 bases, with 12 bases lying between them. The CDR3 DNA reads as TGTGCCTGGAGTGTACGAGGGTTCAACTCTGGAAACACCATATATTTT. Residues: CAWSVRGFNSGNTIYF. Looking up the rest from reference TRBV30 and TRBJ1-3 gives the full variable domain: SQTIHQWPATLVQPVGSPLSLECTVEGTSNPNLYWYRQAAGRGLQLLFYSVGIGQISSEVPQNLSASRPQDRQFILSSKKLLLSDSGFYLCAWSVRGFNSGNTIYFGEGSWLTVV.

This chain joins TRBV10-3 and TRBJ2-1; D is unresolved. Germline V lookup: CDR1 ENHRY, CDR2 SYGVKD. CDR3 length equals 14 residues. V was pared by 11 bases and J by 3 bases, with 17 bases between. Here the CDR3 reads CAVRWSDVYNEQFF. The CDR3 nucleotides are TGTGCCGTACGGTGGTCCGATGTCTACAATGAGCAGTTCTTC.

This clone was counted once. The V and J genes are TRBV2 and TRBJ1-1; 8 positions agree with TRBD1. The CDR3 is 16 amino acids. After removal of 6 bases from V and 1 base from J, the junction contained 10 bases not matched to a gene. In germline, CDR1 is SNHLY, CDR2 FYNNEI. In DNA form, the CDR3 reads TGTGCCAGCAGACCGGGACAGGCGAACCCGAACACTGAAGCTTTCTTT. This translates into CASRPGQANPNTEAFF.

The V and J genes are TRBV29-1 and TRBJ1-2; D is perhaps TRBD1 (6 bases). The CDR3 has 11 amino acids. Trimming took off 5 bases at V and 8 bases at J, with 12 bases between the two ends. Per the germline V gene, CDR1 is SQVTM and CDR2 is ANQGSEA. The CDR3 here is CSVTTGWGYTF. Written as DNA, the CDR3 is TGCAGCGTTACGACAGGCTGGGGCTACACCTTC.

The chain joins TRBV6-2 or TRBV6-3 to TRBJ2-1; D possibly corresponds to TRBD2 (5 bases). Germline V gene lookup returns CDR1 MNHEY and CDR2 SVGEGT. This CDR3 is built from 14 residues. Deletions cut 6 bases from V and 5 bases from J, with 14 bases between. CDR3 nucleotide sequence: TGTGCCAGCAGCCTCTTGGACTCAGACAATGAGCAGTTCTTC. Its translation is CASSLLDSDNEQFF.

This chain links TRBV30 with TRBJ2-5; 9 bases map to TRBD1. Germline V gene data show CDR1 as GTSNPN and CDR2 as SVGIG (reference sequence). Trimming cost V 3 bases and J 5 bases; bases outside gene matches: 10. The CDR3 is 15 residues long. The CDR3 protein is CAWRQGQGFGETQYF. In DNA, the CDR3 is TGTGCCTGGAGGCAAGGACAGGGGTTCGGTGAGACCCAGTACTTC. Full variable domain (outside the CDR3, taken from reference TRBV30 and TRBJ2-5): SQTIHQWPATLVQPVGSPLSLECTVEGTSNPNLYWYRQAAGRGLQLLFYSVGIGQISSEVPQNLSASRPQDRQFILSSKKLLLSDSGFYLCAWRQGQGFGETQYFGPGTRLLVL.

This chain links TRBV12-5 with TRBJ2-1; D not certain. Germline values: CDR1 LGHNT, CDR2 FRNRAP. Trimming removed 2 bases from V and 7 bases from J, with 6 bases in between. The CDR3 is made up of 12 amino acids. CDR3 in amino acids: CASGLFGNEQFF. In DNA form, the CDR3 reads TGTGCTAGTGGTTTGTTCGGGAATGAGCAGTTCTTC.

The rearrangement uses TRBV27 and TRBJ2-7; 7 bases map to TRBD2. The CDR3 has 15 residues. Per germline, CDR1 MNHEY and CDR2 SMNVEV (reference sequence). J lost 1 base, V lost 6 bases, and 9 bases had no gene match. CDR3 region: CASRPGLADSYEQYF. The CDR3, as DNA: TGTGCCAGCAGACCGGGCCTAGCGGATTCCTACGAGCAGTACTTC.

The rearrangement uses TRBV18 and TRBJ2-7; 8 bases are a match to TRBD2. J lost 4 bases, V lost 6 bases, and 11 bases had no gene match. In germline, CDR1 is KGHSH, CDR2 LQKENI. CDR3 size: 15 residues. The CDR3 DNA is TGTGCCAGCTCGAGCGGGACTAGGTTTCGTTACGAGCAGTACTTC. It is translated as CASSSGTRFRYEQYF.

The chain couples TRBV5-5 to TRBJ2-2, with 7 bases fitting TRBD2. This CDR3 is 15 amino acids long. The J segment lost 3 bases and the V segment lost 6 bases, leaving 8 bases of the junction unmatched. Germline V gene data show CDR1 as SGHKS and CDR2 as YYEKEE (reference sequence). DNA of the CDR3: TGTGCCAGCAATTGGGGAGGGACGGACACCGGGGAGCTGTTTTTT. Translated: CASNWGGTDTGELFF. Filled out from reference TRBV5-5 and TRBJ2-2, the complete variable domain reads DAGVTQSPTHLIKTRGQQVTLRCSPISGHKSVSWYQQVLGQGPQFIFQYYEKEERGRGNFPDRFSARQFPNYSSELNVNALLLGDSALYLCASNWGGTDTGELFFGEGSRLTVL.

This clone has just a few counts. V is TRBV4-2 and J is TRBJ2-1; 10 bases line up with TRBD2. CDR3 length: 17 amino acids. CDR1 LGHNA and CDR2 YNFKEQ come from the germline V gene. Trimming at V came to 4 bases and at J to 4 bases, leaving 10 bases not matched to a gene. CDR3 sequence: CASSPYLSGGTYNEQFF. DNA for the CDR3: TGTGCCAGCAGCCCTTACCTTAGCGGGGGGACTTACAATGAGCAGTTCTTC.

This clone has more than one count but fewer than ten. The identical CDR3 is also encoded by other nucleotide sequences in the sample. This chain joins TRBV20-1 and TRBJ2-5, with a weak D call TRBD1 (6 bases). The germline V and J ends were trimmed by 3 bases and 5 bases, with 10 bases remaining between them. The CDR3 is 12 amino acids. Per the germline V gene, CDR1 is DFQATT and CDR2 is SNEGSKA (reference sequence). CDR3 bases: TGCAGTGCTAGTCCCACAGGGGAGACCCAGTACTTC. Translating it yields CSASPTGETQYF.

This clone was picked up one time. V usage is TRBV5-1 and J usage is TRBJ1-1; 7 bases are a match to TRBD1. The germline V gene has CDR1 SGHRS and CDR2 YFSETQ. Losses at the gene ends were 4 bases for V and 4 bases for J; bases not matched to a gene: 7. CDR3 length: 14 amino acids. The CDR3 bases are TGCGCCAGCAGCCCAGGGGGAAAAGGCACTGAAGCTTTCTTT. Protein sequence: CASSPGGKGTEAFF.

This chain connects TRBV10-3 to TRBJ2-1; the match to TRBD2 covers 14 bases. This CDR3 is 15 amino acids long. Germline V gene data show CDR1 as ENHRY and CDR2 as SYGVKD. V gave up 6 bases and J gave up 9 bases; unmatched junction bases: 7. The CDR3 loop reads CAISGGTSGSIEQFF. CDR3 DNA: TGTGCCATCAGCGGCGGGACTAGCGGGAGTATTGAGCAGTTCTTC.

This rearrangement joins TRBV10-1 to TRBJ1-6; the match to TRBD1 covers 9 bases. V lost 5 bases and J lost 11; bases outside the gene matches: 10. The germline V gene has CDR1 WNHNN and CDR2 SYGVQD (reference sequence). This CDR3 has 15 amino acids. In DNA form, the CDR3 reads TGCGCCAGCAGTCACGGACAGGGGAGCAGGGCACCCCTCCACTTT. Encoded protein: CASSHGQGSRAPLHF.

The rearrangement links TRBV5-4 to TRBJ1-5; no definite D call. V lost 0 bases and J 11 bases, leaving 12 bases between the germline ends. Germline V gives CDR1 SGHNT, CDR2 YYREEE (reference sequence). There are 13 residues in the CDR3. The DNA of the CDR3 is TGTGCCAGCAGCTTGGACAGAACATCAGCCCAGCATTTT. Translating gives CASSLDRTSAQHF.

The chain uses TRBV2 and TRBJ1-1; D not certain. Germline V gene sequence: CDR1 SNHLY, CDR2 FYNNEI. The CDR3 is 13 residues long. Trimming pared 7 bases from V and 2 bases from J, leaving 11 bases between. This CDR3 is CASTIESNTEAFF. In nucleotides, the CDR3 is TGTGCCAGCACAATTGAGTCTAACACTGAAGCTTTCTTT.

This chain links TRBV24-1 with TRBJ2-3, with 11 bases identical to TRBD2. This CDR3 is 18 amino acids long. The germline gives CDR1 KGHDR, CDR2 SFDVKD. Trimming at V came to 4 bases and at J to 3 bases, leaving 11 bases not matched to a gene. CDR3 coding DNA: TGTGCCACCAGTGACATAGCCGCTCTAGCGGGAGGAACAGATACGCAGTATTTT. This codes for CATSDIAALAGGTDTQYF.

The rearrangement links TRBV11-3 to TRBJ1-1, with 9 nucleotides matching TRBD1. The CDR3 length is 16 residues. After removal of 5 bases from V and 3 bases from J, the junction contained 10 bases not matched to a gene. CDR1 SGHNT and CDR2 YENEEA come from the germline V gene. The CDR3 protein is CASSPRDRVRHTEAFF. The CDR3 DNA follows: TGTGCCAGCAGCCCGAGGGACAGGGTGAGGCACACTGAAGCTTTCTTT.

The chain is built from TRBV5-1 and TRBJ1-1; D is unresolved. The germline V gene has CDR1 SGHRS and CDR2 YFSETQ. This CDR3 region has 15 residues. V was cut by 4 bases and J by 0 bases, with 13 bases left in between. This chain's CDR3 is CASSRGPTMNTEAFF. In DNA form, the CDR3 reads TGCGCCAGCAGCCGCGGGCCTACGATGAACACTGAAGCTTTCTTT.

V gene TRBV6-5 combines with J gene TRBJ2-7; 7 nucleotides align to TRBD1. V lost 0 bases to trimming and J lost 2 bases; unmatched junction nucleotides: 7. The length of the CDR3 is 16 residues. Germline CDR1 is MNHEY and CDR2 is SVGAGI. The CDR3 spells CASSYSNRGSTYEQYF. CDR3 coding DNA: TGTGCCAGCAGTTACTCTAACAGGGGATCGACCTACGAGCAGTACTTC.

The CDR3 nucleotides are TGTGCCAGCAGCCAATACCTCAGCTCCTATAATTCACCCCTCCACTTT. This translates into CASSQYLSSYNSPLHF. The chain carries TRBV14 and TRBJ1-6; D is ambiguous. Trimming cost V 2 bases and J 0 bases, with 8 bases left between them. The CDR3 contains 16 residues. The germline V gene has CDR1 SGHDN and CDR2 FVKESK.

J is TRBJ1-6 and V is TRBV19; 8 bases match TRBD1. V gave up 5 bases and J gave up 6 bases; unmatched junction bases: 9. Germline lookup yields CDR1 LNHDA and CDR2 SQIVND (reference sequence). The CDR3 contains 16 residues. CDR3 loop: CASSETGAKVNSPLHF. CDR3 bases: TGTGCCAGTAGTGAGACAGGGGCGAAGGTTAATTCACCCCTCCACTTT.

The chain combines TRBV18 with TRBJ1-2, with D maybe TRBD1 (6 bases). Germline V gene sequence: CDR1 KGHSH, CDR2 LQKENI. The CDR3 spans 14 residues. V was shortened by 2 bases and J by 2 bases, with 9 bases between the two germline ends. CDR3 amino acids: CASSPTGKNYGYTF. DNA for the CDR3: TGTGCCAGCTCACCAACAGGGAAAAACTATGGCTACACCTTC.

This chain uses TRBV24-1 with TRBJ2-2; 7 bases line up with TRBD1. Germline values: CDR1 KGHDR, CDR2 SFDVKD. The CDR3 is made up of 18 amino acids. The junction had 12 bases not matched to a gene; V was cut back by 4 bases and J by 2 bases. CDR3 nucleotide sequence: TGTGCCACCAGTGAAGTTGCCCCGGGACAGCCTAACACCGGGGAGCTGTTTTTT. Protein sequence: CATSEVAPGQPNTGELFF.

The J gene is TRBJ2-1, the V gene TRBV20-1; D gene ambiguous. Germline CDR1 reads DFQATT; CDR2 reads SNEGSKA (reference sequence). V lost 6 bases and J lost 7, with 7 bases in between. The CDR3 runs to 10 residues. The CDR3 DNA follows: TGCAGTGCCGGTGATAATGAGCAGTTCTTC. Protein product: CSAGDNEQFF.

The chain combines TRBV14 with TRBJ2-1; 11 nucleotides match TRBD2. Germline V lookup: CDR1 SGHDN, CDR2 FVKESK. The CDR3 runs 16 residues. J lost 5 bases, V lost 2 bases, and 5 bases had no gene match. The CDR3 coding sequence is TGTGCCAGCAGCCAACAGGGACTAGCGGTTCACAATGAGCAGTTCTTC. Translating gives CASSQQGLAVHNEQFF.

This clone is a singleton in its sample. The chain carries TRBV2 and TRBJ2-5; TRBD2 matches 8 bases. CDR1 is SNHLY, CDR2 FYNNEI, per germline. V dropped 6 bases and J dropped 3; count of bases not matched to a gene: 12. The CDR3 consists of 16 residues. DNA of the CDR3: TGTGCCAGCAGGTATGGGGCGGGAGGTACCGAAGAGACCCAGTACTTC. It codes for CASRYGAGGTEETQYF.

The sample holds one count of this clone. The chain combines TRBV11-2 with TRBJ1-2, with 9 bases aligning to TRBD1. The length of the CDR3 is 16 residues. V lost 1 base and J lost 8; bases outside the gene matches: 11. Looked up from germline, CDR1 is SGHAT and CDR2 is FQNNGV. The DNA for the CDR3 is TGTGCCAGCAGCTTAGCTCTACAGGGGGCATGGGGAGGCTACACCTTC. Encoded protein: CASSLALQGAWGGYTF.